The rows below give T cell receptor beta chains drawn from one sample of a study of PD-L1 blockade in urothelial cancer. The assay was immunoSEQ multiplex PCR, and TCRdb's table has in-frame clones only and misses some. The table lists about 72,000 clones, around 87% of them singletons. Material: PBMCs, obtained around atezolizumab (anti-PD-L1) treatment. Every receptor here comes from a man aged 60 to 69 with urothelial cancer. CDR3s include the opening cysteine and the closing phenylalanine or tryptophan. The D gene is left open where the match is weak. Only part of the rows carry a size: once, few, many, or a class if the clone is expanded.

j_gene,abundance,d_gene,v_gene,CDR3nt,CDR3aa
TRBJ1-4,-,-,TRBV30,TGTGCCTGGAGTGAAAGGAGTACTATTGAAAAACTGTTTTTT,CAWSERSTIEKLFF
TRBJ2-1,-,-,TRBV12-5,TGTGCTAGTGGTTTGGTACGAGCGCTTGAGCAGTTCTTC,CASGLVRALEQFF
TRBJ1-5,-,-,TRBV19,TGTGCCAGTACATGTCAGCCCCAGCATTTT,CASTCQPQHF
TRBJ2-7,-,TRBD1,TRBV5-1,TGCGCCAGCAGCCCAGGGACAGGGGGCTTCTACGAGCAGTACTTC,CASSPGTGGFYEQYF
TRBJ1-6,-,-,TRBV2,TGTGCCAGCAGTAGGCAGGGCGGTGGTTCACCCCTCCACTTT,CASSRQGGGSPLHF
TRBJ2-3,once,-,TRBV7-2,TGTGCCAGCAGTTCGAGCGTCACCCTGAGAGATACGCAGTATTTT,CASSSSVTLRDTQYF
TRBJ1-1,-,TRBD1,TRBV18,TGTGCCAGCTCACGATGGACAGGTTCCATGAACACTGAAGCTTTTTTT,CASSRWTGSMNTEAFF
TRBJ2-6,-,-,TRBV18,TGTGCCAGCTCACTGGGAGTTTCTGGGGCCAACGTCCTGACTTTC,CASSLGVSGANVLTF
TRBJ2-2,-,-,TRBV5-1,TGCGCCAGCAGCACCGGGGGAAGGAGCGAGGAGCTGTTTTTT,CASSTGGRSEELFF
TRBJ1-4,-,-,TRBV27,TGTGCCAGCAGTTTATTTCGGGGTGAAAAACTGTTTTTT,CASSLFRGEKLFF
TRBJ1-5,-,-,TRBV7-2,TGTGCCAGCAGCTTAGCTGGAGTTCAAGTCGATCAGCCCCAGCATTTT,CASSLAGVQVDQPQHF
TRBJ2-3,-,TRBD1,TRBV28,TGTGCCAGCAGTACTTCCGGGACAGGGGGCGCAGATACGCAGTATTTT,CASSTSGTGGADTQYF
TRBJ1-4,-,-,TRBV7-9,TGTGCCAGCAGACAAGGACAGTTTAATGAAAAACTGTTTTTT,CASRQGQFNEKLFF
TRBJ2-1,-,TRBD1,TRBV18,TGTGCCAGCTCACCGGGACAGGGCCTATTCTCCTACAATGAGCAGTTCTTC,CASSPGQGLFSYNEQFF
TRBJ1-2,-,-,TRBV28,TGTGCCAGCAGCGACCGACTAGGAGGCTACACCTTC,CASSDRLGGYTF